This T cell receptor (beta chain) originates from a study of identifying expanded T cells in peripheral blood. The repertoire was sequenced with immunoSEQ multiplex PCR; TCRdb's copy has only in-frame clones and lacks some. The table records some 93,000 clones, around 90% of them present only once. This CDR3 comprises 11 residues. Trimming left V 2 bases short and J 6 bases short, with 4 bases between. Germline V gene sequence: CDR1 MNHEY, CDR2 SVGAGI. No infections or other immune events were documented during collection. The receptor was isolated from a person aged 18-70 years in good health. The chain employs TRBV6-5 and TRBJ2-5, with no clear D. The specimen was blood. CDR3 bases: TGTGCCAGCAGTTACGGGAAGACCCAGTACTTC. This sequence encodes CASSYGKTQYF.